The TCR beta chain described here comes from a study of shared clonotypes between healthy human individuals. Unmatched junction bases numbered 6, after V lost 0 bases and J lost 6 bases. The CDR3 is 16 amino acids. Germline V gene data show CDR1 as SQVTM and CDR2 as ANQGSEA. The count of this clone is one. Naive CD8 cells comprised CD45RO-negative, CCR7-positively selected cells, excluding terminally differentiated effector memory CD45RA+ cells. The protocol was immunoSEQ multiplex PCR, while the TCRdb copy is restricted to in-frame clones and leaves out a portion. Among about 2.2 million clones listed, roughly 93% were seen once.

This chain connects TRBV29-1 to TRBJ2-2, with 11 bases aligning to TRBD1. The clonotype comes from a man aged 18 to 30 in good health. Some clones in this sample may be carry-over from other donors' samples. Sequencing was carried out using naive CD8+ T cells from PBMCs. The CDR3 is CSVEDWTGGASGELFF. For the CDR3, the DNA is TGCAGCGTTGAAGACTGGACAGGGGGCGCTTCCGGGGAGCTGTTTTTT.